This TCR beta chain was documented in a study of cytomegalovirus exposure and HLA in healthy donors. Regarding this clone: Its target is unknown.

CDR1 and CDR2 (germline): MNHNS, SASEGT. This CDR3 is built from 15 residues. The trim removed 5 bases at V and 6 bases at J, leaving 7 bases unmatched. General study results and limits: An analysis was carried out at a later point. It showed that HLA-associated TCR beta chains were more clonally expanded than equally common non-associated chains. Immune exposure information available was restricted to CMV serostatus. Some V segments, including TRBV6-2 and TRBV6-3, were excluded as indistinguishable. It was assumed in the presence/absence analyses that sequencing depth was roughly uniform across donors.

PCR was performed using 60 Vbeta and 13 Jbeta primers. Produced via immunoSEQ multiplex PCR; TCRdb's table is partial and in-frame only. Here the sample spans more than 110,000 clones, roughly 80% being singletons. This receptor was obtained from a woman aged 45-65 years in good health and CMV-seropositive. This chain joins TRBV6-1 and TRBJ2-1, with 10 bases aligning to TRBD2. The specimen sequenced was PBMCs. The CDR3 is CASSTSGGAGNEQFF. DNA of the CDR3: TGTGCCAGCAGTACAAGCGGGGGGGCGGGCAATGAGCAGTTCTTC.